This T cell receptor (beta chain) was identified during a study of T cells in Graves' hyperthyroidism and ophthalmopathy. TCR beta CDR3 regions were amplified from RNA transcripts. First-round RT-PCR targeting the TCR CDR3 was performed with the HTBI primer set. Using its own MiXCR run on the multiplex PCR reads, TCRdb lists one record per CDR3 protein. The repertoire holds some 400,000 distinct CDR3 sequences, with around 13% as singletons. General observations from the study: For ophthalmopathy, model prediction preceded onset by a median about 6.4 months.

Patients aged 18 to 65 had newly diagnosed hyperthyroidism that had lasted under 2 months. This clonotype came up many times. Its antigen remains unknown. The germline V gene encodes CDR1 LGHDT and CDR2 YNNKEL (reference sequence). Trimming removed 4 bases from V and 5 bases from J, with 8 bases in between. The CDR3 length is 13 residues. The J gene is TRBJ1-4, the V gene TRBV3-1, with unresolved D. The receptor's source is a woman between 55 and 75 years old with Graves' hyperthyroidism. Source material: blood. The CDR3 region is CASSPGSNEKLFF. The DNA for the CDR3 is TGTGCCAGCAGCCCGGGGTCCAATGAAAAACTGTTTTTT.